This TCR beta chain was profiled in a study of shared clonotypes between healthy human individuals. Overall study results and limits: The sharing of 4% to 5.5% of naive CD4 clonotypes was seen across a handful of donors.

Some clones are missing from TCRdb's copy, which holds only in-frame ones; the method was immunoSEQ multiplex PCR. Here the sample spans around 600,000 clones, roughly 95% being singletons. The CDR3 totals 16 residues. The trim removed 0 bases at V and 4 bases at J, leaving 9 bases unmatched. CDR1 is GTSNPN and CDR2 is SVGIG in the germline V gene (reference sequence). In regard to this clone: The target antigen is unknown.

Selected positively for CCR7 and CD45RO-negative, naive CD8 cells excluded terminally differentiated effector memory CD45RA+ cells. Sequenced material: naive CD8+ T cells sorted from blood. The chain carries TRBV30 and TRBJ1-5, with TRBD1 identical over 7 bases. This sequence was found in a woman in her 30s in good health. For the CDR3, the DNA is TGTGCCTGGAGTGTACGTGGGGGACAGAGAAATCAGCCCCAGCATTTT. Translation: CAWSVRGGQRNQPQHF. Using reference TRBV30 and TRBJ1-5 for the parts outside the CDR3, the full variable domain is SQTIHQWPATLVQPVGSPLSLECTVEGTSNPNLYWYRQAAGRGLQLLFYSVGIGQISSEVPQNLSASRPQDRQFILSSKKLLLSDSGFYLCAWSVRGGQRNQPQHFGDGTRLSIL.